This record covers a single T cell receptor (beta chain). No antigen is known for it. Using immunoSEQ multiplex PCR, the repertoire was profiled, and TCRdb retains in-frame clones only, with some absent. The repertoire holds about 180,000 clones, with around nine tenths as singletons. This entry comes from a study of Ad26.COV2.S vaccination and SARS-CoV-2 variants. The V gene's germline CDR1 is PRHDT and CDR2 FYEKMQ (reference sequence). CDR3 size: 13 residues. V shed 5 bases and J shed 1 base, with 8 bases lying between them. Study-wide points: Vaccine and placebo recipients had similar non-spike TCR breadth. Reports say spike-specific CD8+ and CD4+ T cell responses covered substantial breadth after vaccination.

The rearrangement joins TRBV13 to TRBJ1-1, with a possible D match to TRBD1 (5 bases). Material: peripheral blood, obtained after recovery from COVID-19. This sequence originates from a human donor who had recovered from COVID-19. DNA for the CDR3: TGTGCCAGCAGCCTCGGGACGAACACTGAAGCTTTCTTT. Translated: CASSLGTNTEAFF.